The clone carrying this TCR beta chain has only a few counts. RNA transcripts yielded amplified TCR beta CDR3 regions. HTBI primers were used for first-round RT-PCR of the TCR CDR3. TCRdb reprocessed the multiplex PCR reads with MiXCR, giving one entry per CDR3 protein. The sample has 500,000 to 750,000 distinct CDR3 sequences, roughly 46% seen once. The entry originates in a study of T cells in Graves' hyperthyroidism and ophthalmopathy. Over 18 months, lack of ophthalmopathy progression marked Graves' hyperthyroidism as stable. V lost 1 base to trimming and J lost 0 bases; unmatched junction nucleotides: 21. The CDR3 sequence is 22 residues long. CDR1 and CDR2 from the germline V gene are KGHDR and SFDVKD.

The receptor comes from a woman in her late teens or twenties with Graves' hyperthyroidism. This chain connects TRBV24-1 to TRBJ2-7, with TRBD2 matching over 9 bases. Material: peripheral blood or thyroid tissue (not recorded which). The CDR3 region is CATSDLVWGREGPKTPSYEQYF. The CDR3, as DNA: TGTGCCACCAGTGATTTAGTCTGGGGGCGGGAGGGCCCTAAAACCCCCTCCTACGAGCAGTACTTC.